The T cell receptor beta chain described here comes from a study of control samples from healthy donors and cancer patients. Profiled with immunoSEQ multiplex PCR; TCRdb holds only in-frame clones, not every one. The sample records around 97,000 clones, around 89% being singletons. The sample taken for sequencing was PBMCs. The receptor comes from a man aged 55 to 69 with lung cancer.

The CDR3: CASSQDQIAKGAFF. The CDR3 DNA reads TGTGCCAGCAGCCAAGATCAGATCGCCAAGGGAGCTTTCTTT. The genes are TRBV14 and TRBJ1-1; D is unresolved. Per germline, CDR1 SGHDN and CDR2 FVKESK. Trimming took off 0 bases at V and 10 bases at J, with 15 bases between the two ends. The CDR3 is 14 residues long.